These 28 T cell receptor beta chains share one sample of origin, sequenced in a study of OX40 agonist ivuxolimab in advanced cancers. The repertoire was sequenced with immunoSEQ multiplex PCR; TCRdb's copy has only in-frame clones and lacks some. The sample shows nearly 35,000 clones, 92% of them seen only once. This specimen consisted of CD4+ or CD8+ T cells sorted from blood, obtained in a trial of the OX40 agonist ivuxolimab. All receptors derive from an adult with an advanced solid tumor such as melanoma, head and neck, liver or kidney cancer.

This chain connects TRBV29-1 to TRBJ2-3; the match to TRBD2 covers 8 bases. The germline V gene encodes CDR1 SQVTM and CDR2 ANQGSEA. The ends lost 3 bases at V and 2 bases at J; junction bases unmatched: 13. The CDR3 runs to 17 residues. The CDR3 spells CSVDTDLLAEFTDTQYF. CDR3 nucleotide sequence: TGCAGCGTTGATACAGACCTACTAGCGGAGTTCACAGATACGCAGTATTTT.

The chain is built from TRBV7-8 and TRBJ1-1; 11 positions agree with TRBD1. CDR3 size: 16 residues. Per the germline V gene, CDR1 is SGHVS and CDR2 is FQNEAQ. V dropped 2 bases and J dropped 1; count of bases not matched to a gene: 3. CDR3: CASSLWGTGGNTEAFF. The CDR3 DNA sequence: TGTGCCAGCAGCTTATGGGGGACAGGGGGGAACACTGAAGCTTTCTTT.

Written as DNA, the CDR3 is TGTGCCAGCAGCCGACCGACAGGCCTAAGCACAGATACGCAGTATTTT. Protein product: CASSRPTGLSTDTQYF. The chain joins TRBV7-8 to TRBJ2-3, with D possibly TRBD1 on 6 matching bases. V lost 5 bases and J 0 bases, leaving 15 bases between the germline ends. This CDR3 contains 16 residues. Germline values: CDR1 SGHVS, CDR2 FQNEAQ. The complete variable domain, with remaining parts taken from reference TRBV7-8 and TRBJ2-3, reads GAGVSQSPRYKVAKRGQDVALRCDPISGHVSLFWYQQALGQGPEFLTYFQNEAQLDKSGLPSDRFFAERPEGSVSTLKIQRTQQEDSAVYLCASSRPTGLSTDTQYFGPGTRLTVL.

This clone was counted a single time. J is TRBJ2-7 and V is TRBV11-3; TRBD2 agrees at 15 bases. CDR3 length: 18 amino acids. V was pared by 3 bases and J by 4 bases, with 10 bases of the junction left unmatched. Germline loops: CDR1 SGHNT, CDR2 YENEEA. CDR3 in amino acids: CASSFLGLAGGSTYEQYF. CDR3 DNA sequence: TGTGCCAGCAGCTTCCTGGGACTAGCGGGAGGTTCGACGTACGAGCAGTACTTC. Full variable domain (remainder filled in from reference TRBV11-3 and TRBJ2-7): EAGVVQSPRYKIIEKKQPVAFWCNPISGHNTLYWYLQNLGQGPELLIRYENEEAVDDSQLPKDRFSAERLKGVDSTLKIQPAELGDSAVYLCASSFLGLAGGSTYEQYFGPGTRLTVT.

The rearrangement uses TRBV7-8 and TRBJ2-1; 7 nucleotides line up with TRBD2. V trimming: 1 base; J trimming: 9 bases; junction bases outside the gene matches: 15. The germline CDR1 and CDR2 sequences are SGHVS and FQNEAQ. This CDR3 is 17 amino acids long. CDR3 sequence: CASSLGYGGRNLGEQFF. The CDR3 nucleotides read TGTGCCAGCAGCTTAGGCTACGGCGGGAGAAACTTGGGTGAGCAGTTCTTC. Drawing the rest from reference TRBV7-8 and TRBJ2-1, the complete variable domain is GAGVSQSPRYKVAKRGQDVALRCDPISGHVSLFWYQQALGQGPEFLTYFQNEAQLDKSGLPSDRFFAERPEGSVSTLKIQRTQQEDSAVYLCASSLGYGGRNLGEQFFGPGTRLTVL.

The V call is TRBV5-1, the J call TRBJ1-1; D is uncertain. Germline values: CDR1 SGHRS, CDR2 YFSETQ. This CDR3 comprises 14 residues. Deletions cut 0 bases from V and 1 base from J, with 7 bases between. CDR3 sequence reads: CASSLVEGNTEAFF. Written as DNA, the CDR3 is TGCGCCAGCAGCTTGGTTGAGGGGAACACTGAAGCTTTCTTT.

V and J are TRBV27 and TRBJ1-4; D remains ambiguous. V lost 5 bases and J 3 bases, leaving 13 bases between the germline ends. This CDR3 comprises 15 residues. CDR1 and CDR2 (germline): MNHEY, SMNVEV (reference sequence). The CDR3 region is CASSDNRPPNEKLFF. CDR3 coding DNA: TGTGCCAGCAGTGATAACCGGCCCCCTAATGAAAAACTGTTTTTT. Full variable domain (rest looked up from reference TRBV27 and TRBJ1-4): EAQVTQNPRYLITVTGKKLTVTCSQNMNHEYMSWYRQDPGLGLRQIYYSMNVEVTDKGDVPEGYKVSRKEKRNFPLILESPSPNQTSLYFCASSDNRPPNEKLFFGSGTQLSVL.

This clone was seen only a few times. The chain links TRBV9 to TRBJ2-5; tentatively, D is TRBD1 or TRBD2 (5 bases each). Germline-derived CDR1 and CDR2 are SGDLS and YYNGEE. Between the trimmed V and J ends, which lost 0 bases and 5 bases, there was a span of 14 bases. The CDR3 covers 15 residues. The CDR3 nucleotides read TGTGCCAGCAGCGTAGCGGGACCGCCGGAGGAGACCCAGTACTTC. Translation gives CASSVAGPPEETQYF.

The rearrangement joins TRBV5-4 to TRBJ2-6; tentatively, D is TRBD1 (6 bases). This CDR3 region has 19 residues. CDR1 SGHNT and CDR2 YYREEE come from the germline V gene (reference sequence). V dropped 4 bases and J dropped 0 bases, with 20 bases sitting between them. The CDR3 sequence is CASSPGHFMSNSGANVLTF. The CDR3 DNA follows: TGTGCCAGCAGCCCGGGACATTTCATGTCCAACTCTGGGGCCAACGTCCTGACTTTC.

The V and J genes are TRBV27 and TRBJ1-5; maybe TRBD1 (5 bases). Trimming removed 5 bases at V and 3 bases at J, with 17 bases between. This CDR3 is 16 amino acids long. Germline CDR1 is MNHEY and CDR2 is SMNVEV (reference sequence). The CDR3 here is CASSAQTGALNQPQHF. CDR3 bases: TGTGCCAGCAGTGCCCAAACAGGTGCCCTCAATCAGCCCCAGCATTTT.

The chain links TRBV28 to TRBJ2-2; no definite D call. The V gene's germline CDR1 is MDHEN and CDR2 SYDVKM. The CDR3 sequence is 13 residues long. V lost 2 bases to trimming and J lost 3 bases, with 4 bases between them. The CDR3 loop is CASSLTDTGELFF. In nucleotides, the CDR3 is TGTGCCAGCAGTTTAACGGACACCGGGGAGCTGTTTTTT.

V and J are TRBV7-3 and TRBJ2-7; TRBD2 agrees at 12 bases. Germline lookup yields CDR1 SGHTA and CDR2 FQGTGA. V gave up 0 bases and J gave up 5 bases; unmatched junction bases: 5. The CDR3 covers 16 residues. CDR3 residues: CASSLTGLAGYHEQYF. The CDR3 nucleotides read TGTGCCAGCAGCTTAACGGGACTAGCGGGTTACCACGAGCAGTACTTC.

The chain uses TRBV11-2 and TRBJ2-7, with D uncertain. This CDR3 has 13 residues. CDR1 SGHAT and CDR2 FQNNGV come from the germline V gene. Trimming pared 5 bases from V and 3 bases from J, leaving 11 bases between. CDR3 DNA sequence: TGTGCCAGCAGCGTCAATCTATACTACGAGCAGTACTTC. Protein: CASSVNLYYEQYF.

By frequency in the sample, this clone is medium-sized. The genes are TRBV28 and TRBJ2-2; 7 positions agree with TRBD1. CDR1 and CDR2 (germline): MDHEN, SYDVKM. The CDR3 consists of 14 residues. V gave up 2 bases and J gave up 3 bases; unmatched junction bases: 0. The CDR3 loop is CASSLGTDTGELFF. The CDR3 nucleotides are TGTGCCAGCAGTTTAGGGACAGACACCGGGGAGCTGTTTTTT.

This rearrangement joins TRBV2 to TRBJ2-2, with TRBD2 matching 11 bases. Germline CDR1 reads SNHLY; CDR2 reads FYNNEI. CDR3 length: 18 amino acids. The J segment lost 4 bases and the V segment lost 2 bases, leaving 9 bases of the junction unmatched. The DNA of the CDR3 is TGTGCCAGCAGTGAACAACTAGCGGGAGTCGTAAGCACCGGGGAGCTGTTTTTT. The encoded protein is CASSEQLAGVVSTGELFF.

The J gene is TRBJ1-2, the V gene TRBV29-1; possibly TRBD1 for D (5 bases). Germline V gene data show CDR1 as SQVTM and CDR2 as ANQGSEA. This CDR3 contains 12 residues. V shed 1 base and J shed 7 bases, with 10 bases lying between them. The CDR3 is CSVEGGSAGYTF. In nucleotides, the CDR3 is TGCAGCGTTGAAGGGGGCTCAGCTGGCTACACCTTC.

A single count supports this clone. The gene calls are TRBV2 and TRBJ1-1; D remains unclear. Germline CDR1 reads SNHLY; CDR2 reads FYNNEI. The CDR3 sequence is 11 residues long. V was shortened by 5 bases and J by 7 bases, with 8 bases between the two germline ends. This chain's CDR3 is CASSPYDEAFF. CDR3 nucleotide sequence: TGTGCCAGCAGTCCATACGATGAAGCTTTCTTT.

This clone was found many times. The rearrangement links TRBV4-1 to TRBJ1-4; TRBD1 matches 7 bases. CDR1 and CDR2 from the germline V gene are MGHRA and YSYEKL. The V segment lost 4 bases and the J segment 2 bases; nucleotides outside the gene matches: 7. The CDR3 sequence is 16 residues long. This CDR3 is CASSLRADRTNEKLFF. The CDR3 DNA follows: TGCGCCAGCAGCCTCCGGGCGGACAGGACTAATGAAAAACTGTTTTTT.

The chain employs TRBV7-9 and TRBJ2-5; D unclear. From germline, CDR1 is SEHNR and CDR2 FQNEAQ (reference sequence). Trimming took 6 bases from V and 5 from J, leaving 7 bases between them. This CDR3 has 11 residues. The CDR3 coding sequence is TGTGCCAGCAGGGCGGAGGAGACCCAGTACTTC. Amino acids: CASRAEETQYF.

The chain has TRBV7-8 and TRBJ2-5; D not certain. The germline gives CDR1 SGHVS, CDR2 FQNEAQ. This CDR3 comprises 12 residues. V lost 2 bases and J lost 5, with 6 bases in between. CDR3 DNA sequence: TGTGCCAGCAGCTTATCCCGGGAGACCCAGTACTTC. Translating gives CASSLSRETQYF.

This clone came up a few times. The J gene is TRBJ2-7, the V gene TRBV7-9; 7 nucleotides line up with TRBD2. The CDR3 consists of 15 residues. J gave up 2 bases and V 5 bases, and 9 bases lay outside the gene matches. Germline V gene lookup returns CDR1 SEHNR and CDR2 FQNEAQ (reference sequence). The CDR3 DNA reads TGTGCCAGCAGCGCCCCGGGAAGCGGGGCCTACGAGCAGTACTTC. This translates into CASSAPGSGAYEQYF. The full variable domain, completed using reference TRBV7-9 and TRBJ2-7, is DTGVSQNPRHKITKRGQNVTFRCDPISEHNRLYWYRQTLGQGPEFLTYFQNEAQLEKSRLLSDRFSAERPKGSFSTLEIQRTEQGDSAMYLCASSAPGSGAYEQYFGPGTRLTVT.

This chain connects TRBV6-5 to TRBJ2-5; a weak D match, TRBD1 (6 bases). Germline CDR1 reads MNHEY; CDR2 reads SVGAGI. CDR3 length: 13 amino acids. The V and J ends lost 6 bases and 7 bases respectively, with 15 bases between them. CDR3 loop: CASSPGPRGTQYF. In nucleotides, the CDR3 is TGTGCCAGCAGCCCGGGTCCCAGGGGGACCCAGTACTTC.

This chain connects TRBV6-5 to TRBJ1-1, with unresolved D. The CDR3 has 15 amino acids. V was clipped by 0 bases and J by 1 base, with 9 bases between them. Germline V gene sequence: CDR1 MNHEY, CDR2 SVGAGI. CDR3 amino acids: CASSYSNRANTEAFF. CDR3 in DNA: TGTGCCAGCAGTTACTCCAACCGGGCGAACACTGAAGCTTTCTTT.

This rearrangement joins TRBV11-2 to TRBJ2-5; maybe TRBD2 (7 bases). The CDR3 runs to 15 residues. In germline, CDR1 is SGHAT, CDR2 FQNNGV. V was pared by 5 bases and J by 9 bases, with 22 bases between. The CDR3 nucleotides read TGTGCCAGCAGCCCCCTAGGGGGACTATCCGTGGCCCAGTACTTC. As protein: CASSPLGGLSVAQYF.

The chain is built from TRBV7-9 and TRBJ1-4; 7 bases are a match to TRBD1. Germline V lookup: CDR1 SEHNR, CDR2 FQNEAQ (reference sequence). V lost 5 bases and J lost 7; bases outside the gene matches: 4. The CDR3 contains 13 residues. The CDR3 spells CASSPGGSEKLFF. The CDR3 DNA follows: TGTGCCAGCAGCCCAGGGGGGTCTGAAAAACTGTTTTTT.

CDR3: CASSQGPYGTSGEIYQETQYF. The CDR3 bases are TGCGCCAGCAGCCAAGGCCCATACGGGACTAGCGGGGAAATTTACCAAGAGACCCAGTACTTC. The chain recombines TRBV4-1 with TRBJ2-5; 13 nucleotides match TRBD2. V gave up 1 base and J gave up 0 bases; unmatched junction bases: 14. This CDR3 has 21 amino acids. CDR1 is MGHRA, CDR2 YSYEKL, per germline.

V usage is TRBV5-6 and J usage is TRBJ2-3; a weak D match, TRBD2 (6 bases). Germline V gene data show CDR1 as SGHDT and CDR2 as YYEEEE. V was shortened by 2 bases and J by 2 bases, with 12 bases between the two germline ends. The CDR3 length is 15 residues. CDR3 loop: CASSFSAGSTDTQYF. CDR3 nucleotide sequence: TGTGCCAGCAGCTTTTCCGCGGGATCCACAGATACGCAGTATTTT.

This chain connects TRBV15 to TRBJ2-7, with D perhaps assigned TRBD1 or TRBD2 (6 bases each). Germline V gene lookup returns CDR1 LNHNV and CDR2 YYDKDF (reference sequence). Trimming cost V 4 bases and J 7 bases, with 20 bases left between them. The CDR3 has 15 residues. DNA for the CDR3: TGTGCCACCAGCACCCCAGGGGAGGTTCTGGGAGAGCAGTACTTC. Amino acid sequence: CATSTPGEVLGEQYF.